The T cell receptor (beta chain) under discussion was sequenced for a study of tumor and adjacent non-tumor tissue in lung cancer. The CDR3 is 14 residues long. The V gene's germline CDR1 is SGHAT and CDR2 FQDESV (reference sequence). V gave up 1 base and J gave up 5 bases, with 11 bases separating them. Three rounds of nested PCR, following a modified ARM-PCR protocol, produced the TCRbeta library. TCRdb processed the multiplex PCR reads anew with MiXCR; each CDR3 protein has one entry. Of tens of thousands of distinct CDR3 sequences listed, approximately 65% were seen once; the top ten hold roughly 18%. This sample's RNA came from whole unsorted tissue. This clonotype was recorded many times. Antigen: not known. Whole-study results and caveats: In normal lung, the top 100 clones were significantly more dominant than in tumor.

The sample consisted of lung tumor tissue. This receptor was identified in a man aged 55 to 69 with non-small cell lung cancer. V gene TRBV11-1 combines with J gene TRBJ2-5, with TRBD2 as a possible D gene (5 bases). DNA for the CDR3: TGTGCCAGCAGCTTAGGACTAAATCCGGAGACCCAGTACTTC. This codes for CASSLGLNPETQYF. The entire variable domain, with the rest obtained from reference TRBV11-1 and TRBJ2-5, is as follows: EAEVAQSPRYKITEKSQAVAFWCDPISGHATLYWYRQILGQGPELLVQFQDESVVDDSQLPKDRFSAERLKGVDSTLKIQPAELGDSAMYLCASSLGLNPETQYFGPGTRLLVL.